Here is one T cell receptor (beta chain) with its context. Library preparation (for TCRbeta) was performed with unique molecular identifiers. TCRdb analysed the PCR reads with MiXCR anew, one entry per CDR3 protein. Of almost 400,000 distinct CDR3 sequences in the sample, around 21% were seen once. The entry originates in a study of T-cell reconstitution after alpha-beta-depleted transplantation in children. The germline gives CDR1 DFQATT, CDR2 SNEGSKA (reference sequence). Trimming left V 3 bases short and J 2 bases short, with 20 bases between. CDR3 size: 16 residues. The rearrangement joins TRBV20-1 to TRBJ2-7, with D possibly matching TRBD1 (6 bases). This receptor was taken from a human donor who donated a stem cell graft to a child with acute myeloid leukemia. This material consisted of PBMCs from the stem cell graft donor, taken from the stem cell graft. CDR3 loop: CSASRPTGFAAYEQYF. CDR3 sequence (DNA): TGCAGTGCTAGCCGTCCCACAGGGTTCGCGGCCTACGAGCAGTACTTC.